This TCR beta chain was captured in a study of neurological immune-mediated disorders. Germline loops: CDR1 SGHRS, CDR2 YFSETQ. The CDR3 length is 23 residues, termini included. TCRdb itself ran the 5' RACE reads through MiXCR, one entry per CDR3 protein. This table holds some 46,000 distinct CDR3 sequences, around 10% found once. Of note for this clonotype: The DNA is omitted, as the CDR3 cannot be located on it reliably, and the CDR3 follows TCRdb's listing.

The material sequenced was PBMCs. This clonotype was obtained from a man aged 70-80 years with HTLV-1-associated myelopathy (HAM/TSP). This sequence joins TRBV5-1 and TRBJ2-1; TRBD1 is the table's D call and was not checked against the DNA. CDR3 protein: CASSFYICSARTGVGSTYNEQFF.